The 5 T cell receptor beta chains below were found in one sample sequenced in a study of blood T cells in healthy people across ages. Alongside a J-beta primer mix, a sample-barcoded 5' primer served in a second PCR lasting about 7 to 12 cycles. One entry per CDR3 protein, called by TCRdb with MiXCR from the 5' RACE reads. In the table there are about 1.8 million distinct CDR3 sequences, around 50% of which are singletons. Sequenced material: blood. Source of these receptors: a woman in her 40s in good health.

CDR3 DNA: TGTGCCAGCAGCTTAGACCGGGGAGGAGGGAGCGCCTACAATGAGCAGTTCTTC. It yields the protein CASSLDRGGGSAYNEQFF. This chain links TRBV13 with TRBJ2-1, with D perhaps matching TRBD2 (6 bases). The CDR3 length is 18 residues. Germline V gene sequence: CDR1 PRHDT, CDR2 FYEKMQ (reference sequence). The V gene lost 1 base and the J gene lost 2 bases, with 18 bases spanning the gap.

This clonotype was recorded a few times. V and J are TRBV20-1 and TRBJ2-5, with 9 bases aligning to TRBD1. Germline lookup yields CDR1 DFQATT and CDR2 SNEGSKA (reference sequence). This CDR3 is 16 amino acids long. V dropped 2 bases and J dropped 5; count of bases not matched to a gene: 12. The CDR3 DNA is TGCAGTGCTAGACCCTACAGGGGGCTTTTTGCGGAGACCCAGTACTTC. Residues: CSARPYRGLFAETQYF.

The genes are TRBV5-6 and TRBJ2-1; D perhaps matches TRBD1 (5 bases). The CDR3 runs to 16 residues. Per the germline V gene, CDR1 is SGHDT and CDR2 is YYEEEE. Between the trimmed V and J ends, which lost 3 bases and 5 bases, there was a span of 18 bases. CDR3 loop: CASSSPSEGVDNEQFF. CDR3 DNA: TGTGCCAGCAGCTCCCCCTCGGAAGGGGTTGACAATGAGCAGTTCTTC. Combining the CDR3 with reference TRBV5-6 and TRBJ2-1 gives the whole variable domain DAGVTQSPTHLIKTRGQQVTLRCSPKSGHDTVSWYQQALGQGPQFIFQYYEEEERQRGNFPDRFSGHQFPNYSSELNVNALLLGDSALYLCASSSPSEGVDNEQFFGPGTRLTVL.

The gene calls are TRBV20-1 and TRBJ1-6; 7 nucleotides align to TRBD1. There are 16 residues in the CDR3. With V trimmed by 1 base and J by 5 bases, 8 bases remained unmatched. In germline, CDR1 is DFQATT, CDR2 SNEGSKA (reference sequence). This CDR3 is CSARVGAGTDNSPLHF. The CDR3 nucleotides read TGCAGTGCTAGAGTCGGAGCCGGGACAGATAATTCACCCCTCCACTTT.

This chain joins TRBV10-3 and TRBJ2-5; perhaps TRBD1 as D (6 bases). This CDR3 contains 16 residues. V lost 3 bases and J 6 bases, leaving 20 bases between the germline ends. Germline-derived CDR1 and CDR2 are ENHRY and SYGVKD. For the CDR3, the DNA is TGTGCCATCAGTGATCCCCCTCAGGGGACCAAACAGACCCAGTACTTC. Its protein product is CAISDPPQGTKQTQYF.